The next 15 T cell receptor beta chains were all read from a single sample in a study of T cell responses to AZD1222 COVID-19 vaccine. TCRdb keeps only in-frame clones here, not all; method: immunoSEQ multiplex PCR. The sample has approximately 120,000 clones; roughly 86% are singletons. The input for sequencing was peripheral blood, taken on day 0 of MenACWY control vaccination. These receptors all stem from an adult in good health.

This clone was counted a few times. This chain links TRBV6-2 or TRBV6-3 with TRBJ2-7; the D is unclear. The CDR3 has 14 amino acids. Germline V gene data show CDR1 as MNHEY and CDR2 as SVGEGT. V was pared by 2 bases and J by 6 bases, with 14 bases between. The CDR3 loop reads CASSYVKDGGEQYF. The CDR3 nucleotides read TGTGCCAGCAGTTACGTCAAGGACGGCGGCGAGCAGTACTTC.

CDR3 loop: CASSITGGTEAFF. The CDR3 region has the DNA TGTGCCAGTAGTATAACCGGGGGCACTGAAGCTTTCTTT. V usage is TRBV19 and J usage is TRBJ1-1, with a weak D call TRBD1 (5 bases). CDR3 length equals 13 residues. V lost 2 bases and J lost 4, with 8 bases in between. CDR1 and CDR2 from the germline V gene are LNHDA and SQIVND (reference sequence). The full variable domain, completed using reference TRBV19 and TRBJ1-1, is DGGITQSPKYLFRKEGQNVTLSCEQNLNHDAMYWYRQDPGQGLRLIYYSQIVNDFQKGDIAEGYSVSREKKESFPLTVTSAQKNPTAFYLCASSITGGTEAFFGQGTRLTVV.

This clone is a singleton in its sample. The chain links TRBV24-1 to TRBJ2-3, with D possibly called TRBD1 or TRBD2 (5 bases each). Trimming stripped 4 bases from V and 0 bases from J, with 7 bases between. Germline V gene sequence: CDR1 KGHDR, CDR2 SFDVKD. The length of the CDR3 is 14 residues. CDR3 nucleotide sequence: TGTGCCACCAGTGAGGGGGACAGCACAGATACGCAGTATTTT. Translated, it gives CATSEGDSTDTQYF.

V gene TRBV4-3 combines with J gene TRBJ2-5; D possibly corresponds to TRBD2 (5 bases). The CDR3 is 14 residues long. With 0 bases removed from V and 5 bases from J, the gap between germline ends came to 10 bases. Germline CDR1 LGHNA, CDR2 YSLEER. Written as DNA, the CDR3 is TGCGCCAGCAGCCAAGATACGGGGAAGGAGACCCAGTACTTC. This gives the protein CASSQDTGKETQYF.

V is TRBV27 and J is TRBJ1-1; a weak D match, TRBD1 (6 bases). In germline, CDR1 is MNHEY, CDR2 SMNVEV (reference sequence). Trimming cost V 5 bases and J 6 bases, with 25 bases left between them. CDR3 length: 17 amino acids. In DNA, the CDR3 is TGTGCCAGCAGTCCCTCCGGGGGCAGGGCGGTTTTCCCTGAAGCTTTCTTT. Residues: CASSPSGGRAVFPEAFF.

The rearrangement joins TRBV5-1 to TRBJ1-3; 7 nucleotides agree with TRBD1. The CDR3 is 19 residues long. Germline V CDR1 and CDR2: SGHRS, YFSETQ. V lost 3 bases, J lost 2 bases, and 17 bases stayed unmatched. CDR3 protein: CASSWGSGGQTSTGNTIYF. The CDR3 DNA is TGCGCCAGCAGCTGGGGGTCAGGGGGTCAAACCTCCACTGGAAACACCATATATTTT.

The J gene is TRBJ2-7, the V gene TRBV7-2; 12 bases are a match to TRBD2. Germline CDR1 and CDR2: SGHTA and FQGNSA. The CDR3 extends over 18 amino acids. The V segment lost 4 bases and the J segment 3 bases; nucleotides outside the gene matches: 13. DNA of the CDR3: TGTGCCAGCAGCTCTGCTTCTAGCGGGGGGGATTTGAGCTACGAGCAGTACTTC. Translation: CASSSASSGGDLSYEQYF.

V gene TRBV19 combines with J gene TRBJ2-7; D is uncertain. The CDR3 spans 14 residues. Germline CDR1 reads LNHDA; CDR2 reads SQIVND (reference sequence). Trimming left V 4 bases short and J 6 bases short, with 16 bases between. The CDR3 loop reads CASSNRAESAEQYF. The CDR3 DNA reads TGTGCCAGTAGTAATCGGGCGGAGTCCGCCGAGCAGTACTTC.

This rearrangement joins TRBV7-2 to TRBJ2-3; tentatively, D is TRBD2 (5 bases). Germline CDR1 reads SGHTA; CDR2 reads FQGNSA. The CDR3 runs to 14 residues. Between the trimmed V and J ends, which lost 5 bases and 4 bases, there was a span of 13 bases. The CDR3, as DNA: TGTGCCAGCAGCCTCCATCAGCGGTCAGATACGCAGTATTTT. This encodes CASSLHQRSDTQYF.

The chain combines TRBV2 with TRBJ2-3; D not resolved. The CDR3 is 12 residues long. Per the germline V gene, CDR1 is SNHLY and CDR2 is FYNNEI. V was clipped by 7 bases and J by 2 bases, with 7 bases between them. The CDR3 here is CASNSFTDTQYF. In DNA form, the CDR3 reads TGTGCCAGCAATTCTTTCACAGATACGCAGTATTTT.

CDR3 residues: CASSVPQGAGGYTF. Here the CDR3 DNA reads TGCGCCAGCAGCGTACCTCAGGGGGCAGGCGGCTACACCTTC. The rearrangement joins TRBV5-1 to TRBJ1-2; 8 bases align to TRBD1. The ends lost 4 bases at V and 8 bases at J; junction bases unmatched: 10. This CDR3 contains 14 residues. Germline assignment: CDR1 SGHRS and CDR2 YFSETQ.

The chain has TRBV9 and TRBJ1-2; weak D call: TRBD1 (6 bases). V dropped 7 bases and J dropped 7 bases, with 26 bases sitting between them. The CDR3 runs to 16 residues. Germline CDR1 reads SGDLS; CDR2 reads YYNGEE. The CDR3 DNA is TGTGCCAGCGGACAGAGGGTAACCCAGGGAGATGGTGGCTACACCTTC. Its translation: CASGQRVTQGDGGYTF.

The rearrangement joins TRBV6-2 or TRBV6-3 to TRBJ1-1; a possible D gene is TRBD1 (5 bases). Trimming stripped 2 bases from V and 4 bases from J, with 8 bases between. The CDR3 runs 13 residues. Germline V gene sequence: CDR1 MNHEY, CDR2 SVGEGT. The DNA for the CDR3 is TGTGCCAGCAGTTACGGGGGTTCCACTGAAGCTTTCTTT. This encodes CASSYGGSTEAFF.

This rearrangement joins TRBV27 to TRBJ2-3, with TRBD2 as a possible D gene (5 bases). The germline V gene has CDR1 MNHEY and CDR2 SMNVEV (reference sequence). Trimming took off 7 bases at V and 2 bases at J, with 7 bases between the two ends. CDR3 length equals 12 residues. CDR3 bases: TGTGCCAGCAAGGACTCCACAGATACGCAGTATTTT. Translating it yields CASKDSTDTQYF.

The chain employs TRBV7-2 and TRBJ1-4; unclear D gene. CDR1 SGHTA and CDR2 FQGNSA come from the germline V gene. Trimming stripped 3 bases from V and 5 bases from J, with 10 bases between. The CDR3 length is 14 residues. For the CDR3, the DNA is TGTGCCAGCAGCTTTCGAACAGAGAATGAAAAACTGTTTTTT. Translated, it gives CASSFRTENEKLFF. The entire variable domain, with the rest obtained from reference TRBV7-2 and TRBJ1-4, is as follows: GAGVSQSPSNKVTEKGKDVELRCDPISGHTALYWYRQSLGQGLEFLIYFQGNSAPDKSGLPSDRFSAERTGGSVSTLTIQRTQQEDSAVYLCASSFRTENEKLFFGSGTQLSVL.